What follows is one T cell receptor (beta chain) and its context. Its matching antigen is unknown. From the 5' RACE reads, TCRdb called clonotypes with MiXCR, one entry per CDR3 protein. In the table there are 200,000 to 300,000 distinct CDR3 sequences, 5.5% to 8.5% of which are singletons. This specimen belongs to a study of T cells after yellow fever vaccination. Across the study: Fractions of limited cellularity were prepared by means of SMART-Seq v4 Ultra Low Input. Study findings and constraints: Weaker overall was a secondary response that nonetheless peaked faster, on day 5 versus 15.

The ends were cut back, 4 bases at V and 0 bases at J, with 12 bases in the middle. The V gene's germline CDR1 is MNHEY and CDR2 SVGEGT. This CDR3 is 15 amino acids long. The chain joins TRBV6-2 or TRBV6-3 to TRBJ2-5; D may be TRBD1 (6 bases). This TCR was recovered from a man aged 30-40 years who received the YFV17D yellow fever vaccine. The sequences come from CD4+ T cells sorted from PBMCs, collected on the day of the yellow fever booster vaccination. CDR3 in amino acids: CASSSGQQYQETQYF. The CDR3 nucleotides read TGTGCCAGCAGTTCTGGACAGCAGTACCAAGAGACCCAGTACTTC.